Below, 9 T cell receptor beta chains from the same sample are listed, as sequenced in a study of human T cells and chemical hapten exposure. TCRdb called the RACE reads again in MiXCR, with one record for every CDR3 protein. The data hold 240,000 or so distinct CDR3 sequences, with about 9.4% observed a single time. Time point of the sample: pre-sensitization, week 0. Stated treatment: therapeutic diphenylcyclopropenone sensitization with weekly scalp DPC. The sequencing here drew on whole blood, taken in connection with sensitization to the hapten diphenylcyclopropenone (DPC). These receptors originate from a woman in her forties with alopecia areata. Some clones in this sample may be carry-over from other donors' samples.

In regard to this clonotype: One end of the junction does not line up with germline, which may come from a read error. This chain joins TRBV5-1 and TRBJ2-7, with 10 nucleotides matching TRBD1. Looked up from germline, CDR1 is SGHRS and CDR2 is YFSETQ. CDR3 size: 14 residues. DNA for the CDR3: TGCGCCAGCAGCTCGGGACAGGGGTTCTACAAGCAGTACTTC. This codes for CASSSGQGFYKQYF.

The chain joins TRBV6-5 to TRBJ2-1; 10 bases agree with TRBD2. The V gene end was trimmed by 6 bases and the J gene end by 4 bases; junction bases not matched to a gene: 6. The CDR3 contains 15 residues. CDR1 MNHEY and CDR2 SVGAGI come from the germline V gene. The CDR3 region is CASRGLADNYNEQFF. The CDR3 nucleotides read TGTGCCAGCAGAGGACTAGCGGACAATTACAATGAGCAGTTCTTC.

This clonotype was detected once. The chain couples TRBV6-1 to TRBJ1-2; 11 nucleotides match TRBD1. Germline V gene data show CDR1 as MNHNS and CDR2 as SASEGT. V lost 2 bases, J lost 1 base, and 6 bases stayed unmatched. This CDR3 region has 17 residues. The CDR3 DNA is TGTGCCAGCAGTGAATTGCGGGACAGGGGGTTTAACTATGGCTACACCTTC. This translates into CASSELRDRGFNYGYTF.

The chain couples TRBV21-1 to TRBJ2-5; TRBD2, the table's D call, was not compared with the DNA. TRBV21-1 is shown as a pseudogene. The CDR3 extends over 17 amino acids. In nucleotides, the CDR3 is TGTGCCAGCAGCAAAGAAGGGTGGCGGGAGCCCCAAGAGACCCAGTACTTC. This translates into CASSKEGWREPQETQYF.

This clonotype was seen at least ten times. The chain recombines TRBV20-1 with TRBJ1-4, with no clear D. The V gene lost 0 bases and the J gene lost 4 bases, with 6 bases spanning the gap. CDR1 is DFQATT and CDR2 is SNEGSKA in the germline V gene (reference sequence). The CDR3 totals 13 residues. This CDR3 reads CSARDGFNEKLFF. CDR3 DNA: TGCAGTGCTAGAGATGGCTTTAATGAAAAACTGTTTTTT.

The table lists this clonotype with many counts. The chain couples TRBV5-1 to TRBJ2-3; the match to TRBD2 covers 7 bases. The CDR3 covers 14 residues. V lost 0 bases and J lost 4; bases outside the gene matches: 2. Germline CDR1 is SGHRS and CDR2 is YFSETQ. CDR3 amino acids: CASSLGTSSDTQYF. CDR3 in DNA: TGCGCCAGCAGCTTGGGGACTAGTTCAGATACGCAGTATTTT.

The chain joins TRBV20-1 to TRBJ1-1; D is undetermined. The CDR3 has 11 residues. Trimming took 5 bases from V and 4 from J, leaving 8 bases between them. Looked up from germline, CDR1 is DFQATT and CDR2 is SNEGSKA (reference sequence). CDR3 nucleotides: TGCAGTGCTCTGGATTCCACTGAAGCTTTCTTT. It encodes CSALDSTEAFF.

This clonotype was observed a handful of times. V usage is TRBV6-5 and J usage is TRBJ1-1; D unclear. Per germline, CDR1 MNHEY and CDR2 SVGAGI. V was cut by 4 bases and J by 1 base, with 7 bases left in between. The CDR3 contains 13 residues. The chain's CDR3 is CASSSPGNTEAFF. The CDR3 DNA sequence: TGTGCCAGCAGTTCCCCAGGGAACACTGAAGCTTTCTTT.

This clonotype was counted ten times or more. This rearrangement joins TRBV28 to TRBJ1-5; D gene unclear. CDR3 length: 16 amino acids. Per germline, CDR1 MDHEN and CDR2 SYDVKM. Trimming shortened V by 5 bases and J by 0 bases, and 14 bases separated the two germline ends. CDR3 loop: CASSPPSYDSNQPQHF. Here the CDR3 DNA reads TGTGCCAGCAGTCCCCCCAGTTATGATAGCAATCAGCCCCAGCATTTT.